The 23 T cell receptor beta chains listed next were all sequenced from one sample in a study of graft-versus-host responses after intestinal transplantation. The repertoire was sequenced with immunoSEQ multiplex PCR; TCRdb's copy has only in-frame clones and lacks some. The sample gives tens of thousands of clones, approximately 87% of which show up once; roughly 0.099% is in the top ten. Their recognized antigens are unknown. The material sequenced was unstimulated CD4+ T cells sorted from spleen or lymph node cells, taken before intestinal transplant. These receptors were taken from a human donor who received an intestinal transplant.

This chain uses TRBV19 with TRBJ2-1, with TRBD2 as a possible D gene (7 bases). This CDR3 contains 16 residues. Trimming stripped 5 bases from V and 3 bases from J, with 17 bases between. Germline CDR1 reads LNHDA; CDR2 reads SQIVND (reference sequence). CDR3 region: CASSPGRGTIYNEQFF. The CDR3 nucleotides are TGTGCCAGTAGTCCAGGGAGGGGGACGATCTACAATGAGCAGTTCTTC.

V gene TRBV6-6 combines with J gene TRBJ2-7; no clear D gene. This CDR3 has 11 amino acids. The V and J ends lost 4 bases and 7 bases respectively, with 8 bases between them. Germline V gives CDR1 MNHNY, CDR2 SVGAGI (reference sequence). CDR3 in amino acids: CASSSQQEQYF. The CDR3, as DNA: TGTGCCAGCAGTTCCCAACAGGAGCAGTACTTC.

The chain carries TRBV20-1 and TRBJ2-7, with D perhaps TRBD2 (5 bases). CDR1 DFQATT and CDR2 SNEGSKA come from the germline V gene (reference sequence). V dropped 6 bases and J dropped 3 bases, with 9 bases sitting between them. The CDR3 has 11 amino acids. This CDR3 is CSAGEGYEQYF. The CDR3 bases are TGCAGTGCAGGAGAGGGCTACGAGCAGTACTTC.

The chain recombines TRBV7-9 with TRBJ1-4; D ambiguous. V gave up 3 bases and J gave up 8 bases, with 10 bases separating them. The CDR3 consists of 13 residues. Germline V CDR1 and CDR2: SEHNR, FQNEAQ (reference sequence). Here the CDR3 DNA reads TGTGCCAGCAGCTTTGGCAATACGGAAAAACTGTTTTTT. This codes for CASSFGNTEKLFF.

The CDR3 DNA reads TGTGCCAGTAGTATCGCTCGGGGGGAGGGCCGTGGCTACACCTTC. The encoded protein is CASSIARGEGRGYTF. J is TRBJ1-2 and V is TRBV19; TRBD1 is a possible D gene (5 bases). This CDR3 is built from 15 residues. Germline V lookup: CDR1 LNHDA, CDR2 SQIVND (reference sequence). V was clipped by 3 bases and J by 7 bases, with 18 bases between them.

V usage is TRBV6-6 and J usage is TRBJ1-5; D is possibly TRBD1 (5 bases). From germline, CDR1 is MNHNY and CDR2 SVGAGI (reference sequence). The V end lost 6 bases, the J end lost 0 bases, and 15 bases lay between the germline ends. The CDR3 consists of 16 residues. The CDR3 DNA reads TGTGCCAGCAGCCAGGGTCTTACTTTTAGCAATCAGCCCCAGCATTTT. Protein product: CASSQGLTFSNQPQHF.

There are a few counts of this clone. V is TRBV5-1 and J is TRBJ2-7; 12 bases are shared with TRBD1. V lost 4 bases and J lost 7; bases outside the gene matches: 12. The CDR3 is 16 residues long. Germline CDR1 and CDR2: SGHRS and YFSETQ. Written as DNA, the CDR3 is TGCGCCAGCAGCAGGGATCCGGGACAGGGGGCGTGGGAGCAGTACTTC. Its protein product is CASSRDPGQGAWEQYF.

This clone was found once. The rearrangement joins TRBV6-5 to TRBJ2-7; TRBD1 matches at 8 bases. Germline CDR1 and CDR2: MNHEY and SVGAGI. Trimming cost V 7 bases and J 3 bases; bases outside gene matches: 5. CDR3 length: 13 amino acids. The CDR3 here is CASTRDRFYEQYF. In DNA, the CDR3 is TGTGCCAGCACCCGGGACAGGTTCTACGAGCAGTACTTC.

This sequence joins TRBV7-8 and TRBJ2-7, with 9 positions matching TRBD2. Germline lookup yields CDR1 SGHVS and CDR2 FQNEAQ. This CDR3 region has 15 residues. V shed 2 bases, J shed 4 bases, and the junction held 6 bases outside the gene matches. The chain's CDR3 is CASSLWLAGSYEQYF. For the CDR3, the DNA is TGTGCCAGCAGCTTATGGCTAGCGGGGTCTTACGAGCAGTACTTC.

The gene calls are TRBV9 and TRBJ1-3; TRBD1 is a possible D gene (6 bases). CDR1 is SGDLS, CDR2 YYNGEE, per germline. The V end lost 0 bases, the J end lost 0 bases, and 16 bases lay between the germline ends. The CDR3 is 18 amino acids. The CDR3 DNA follows: TGTGCCAGCAGCGTAGTGTGGGACACACTAATCTCTGGAAACACCATATATTTT. Residues: CASSVVWDTLISGNTIYF.

The chain links TRBV18 to TRBJ1-3, with D perhaps TRBD1 (6 bases). Germline V CDR1 and CDR2: KGHSH, LQKENI. The germline V and J ends were trimmed by 2 bases and 4 bases, with 12 bases remaining between them. This CDR3 has 15 amino acids. CDR3 bases: TGTGCCAGCTCACCAGTGGGGGCGGACGGAAACACCATATATTTT. Protein sequence: CASSPVGADGNTIYF.

The V call is TRBV29-1, the J call TRBJ2-3; TRBD2 aligns across 10 bases. The CDR3 is 15 residues long. Losses at the gene ends were 6 bases for V and 0 bases for J; bases not matched to a gene: 6. Germline V gene sequence: CDR1 SQVTM, CDR2 ANQGSEA. DNA for the CDR3: TGCAGCGTCACCGGGACTAGCGTTAGCACAGATACGCAGTATTTT. This translates into CSVTGTSVSTDTQYF.

The CDR3 here is CASSYLAGGPGELFF. The CDR3 region has the DNA TGTGCCAGCAGTTACCTAGCGGGGGGGCCCGGGGAGCTGTTTTTT. The gene calls are TRBV6-8 and TRBJ2-2; 12 positions agree with TRBD2. J lost 6 bases, V lost 2 bases, and 1 base had no gene match. CDR1 MNHGY and CDR2 SAAAGT come from the germline V gene. CDR3 size: 15 residues.

This chain links TRBV20-1 with TRBJ2-1; unclear D gene. CDR1 DFQATT and CDR2 SNEGSKA come from the germline V gene (reference sequence). Trimming removed 2 bases at V and 8 bases at J, with 7 bases between. The CDR3 contains 11 residues. The CDR3 coding sequence is TGCAGTGCTAGACGGGTCCATGAGCAGTTCTTC. This sequence encodes CSARRVHEQFF.

This chain links TRBV5-6 with TRBJ2-5; the D gene is possibly TRBD1 (5 bases). Per germline, CDR1 SGHDT and CDR2 YYEEEE. The CDR3 extends over 16 amino acids. V was clipped by 1 base and J by 2 bases, with 15 bases between them. The CDR3 sequence: CASSLLQGRIQETQYF. The CDR3 nucleotides read TGTGCCAGCAGCTTGTTGCAGGGCCGGATACAAGAGACCCAGTACTTC.

This chain uses TRBV14 with TRBJ2-5, with 8 bases fitting TRBD1. CDR3 length: 14 residues. CDR1 and CDR2 (germline): SGHDN, FVKESK. V lost 5 bases to trimming and J lost 6 bases; unmatched junction nucleotides: 8. The CDR3 nucleotides are TGTGCCAGCAGCAACCCAGGGGGCGCGAAGACCCAGTACTTC. Translation: CASSNPGGAKTQYF.

V and J are TRBV19 and TRBJ1-1; D may be TRBD1 (6 bases). CDR1 is LNHDA and CDR2 is SQIVND in the germline V gene (reference sequence). Trimming took off 6 bases at V and 1 base at J, with 12 bases between the two ends. The CDR3 is 14 amino acids. DNA for the CDR3: TGTGCCAGTAGGCCACAGGGCTCGAACACTGAAGCTTTCTTT. Amino acids: CASRPQGSNTEAFF.

The chain uses TRBV2 and TRBJ1-5; D gene ambiguous. V was clipped by 1 base and J by 3 bases, with 7 bases between them. Germline V gene sequence: CDR1 SNHLY, CDR2 FYNNEI. The CDR3 loop spans 14 amino acids. CDR3 sequence (DNA): TGTGCCAGCAGTGAAGGCCAGATCAATCAGCCCCAGCATTTT. Its translation is CASSEGQINQPQHF. The full variable domain, its missing parts supplied by reference TRBV2 and TRBJ1-5, is EPEVTQTPSHQVTQMGQEVILRCVPISNHLYFYWYRQILGQKVEFLVSFYNNEISEKSEIFDDQFSVERPDGSNFTLKIRSTKLEDSAMYFCASSEGQINQPQHFGDGTRLSIL.

DNA of the CDR3: TGTGCCAGCCTCCAGGGAGGGGGTTCGGCTTTCTTT. Encoded protein: CASLQGGGSAFF. The chain links TRBV19 to TRBJ1-1, with D tentatively TRBD1 (6 bases). V shed 9 bases and J shed 11 bases, with 19 bases lying between them. Germline CDR1 and CDR2: LNHDA and SQIVND (reference sequence). There are 12 residues in the CDR3. The whole variable domain, remainder taken from reference TRBV19 and TRBJ1-1, is DGGITQSPKYLFRKEGQNVTLSCEQNLNHDAMYWYRQDPGQGLRLIYYSQIVNDFQKGDIAEGYSVSREKKESFPLTVTSAQKNPTAFYLCASLQGGGSAFFGQGTRLTVV.

This chain connects TRBV6-5 to TRBJ1-5; D gene ambiguous. This CDR3 is built from 14 residues. V lost 0 bases to trimming and J lost 0 bases, with 3 bases between them. Germline assignment: CDR1 MNHEY and CDR2 SVGAGI. CDR3 amino acids: CASSYSHSNQPQHF. In DNA form, the CDR3 reads TGTGCCAGCAGTTACTCCCATAGCAATCAGCCCCAGCATTTT.

The rearrangement joins TRBV18 to TRBJ1-4; 7 positions agree with TRBD1. With V trimmed by 6 bases and J by 8 bases, 6 bases remained unmatched. This CDR3 contains 13 residues. Looked up from germline, CDR1 is KGHSH and CDR2 is LQKENI. The CDR3 region has the DNA TGTGCCAGCTCCCAAGGGACAGAAGAAAAACTGTTTTTT. It codes for CASSQGTEEKLFF.

V and J are TRBV7-2 and TRBJ2-3; weak D call: TRBD2 (7 bases). The CDR3 is 15 residues long. V was cut by 2 bases and J by 2 bases, with 11 bases left in between. Germline loops: CDR1 SGHTA, CDR2 FQGNSA. CDR3 DNA: TGTGCCAGCAGCTTATGGGGGGGCCCCACAGATACGCAGTATTTT. It translates to CASSLWGGPTDTQYF.

This clone was observed once. The chain has TRBV14 and TRBJ1-2; 7 bases are a match to TRBD1. This CDR3 contains 15 residues. Germline V lookup: CDR1 SGHDN, CDR2 FVKESK. The V and J ends lost 4 bases and 4 bases, in that order; junction bases with no gene match: 9. CDR3 region: CASSPPGQIFYGYTF. CDR3 coding DNA: TGTGCCAGCAGCCCCCCGGGACAGATATTCTATGGCTACACCTTC.